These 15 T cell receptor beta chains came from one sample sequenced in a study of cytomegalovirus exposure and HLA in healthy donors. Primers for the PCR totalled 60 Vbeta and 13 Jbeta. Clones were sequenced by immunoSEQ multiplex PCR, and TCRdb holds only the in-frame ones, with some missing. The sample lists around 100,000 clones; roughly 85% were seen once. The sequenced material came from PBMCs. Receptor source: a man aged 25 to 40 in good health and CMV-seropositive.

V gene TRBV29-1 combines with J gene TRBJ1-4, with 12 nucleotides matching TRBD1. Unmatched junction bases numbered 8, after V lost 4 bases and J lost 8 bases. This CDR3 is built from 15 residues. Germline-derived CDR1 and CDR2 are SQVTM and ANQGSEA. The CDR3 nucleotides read TGCAGCGTTGGGGGACAGGGGGCCGCTGGGGAAAAACTGTTTTTT. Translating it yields CSVGGQGAAGEKLFF.

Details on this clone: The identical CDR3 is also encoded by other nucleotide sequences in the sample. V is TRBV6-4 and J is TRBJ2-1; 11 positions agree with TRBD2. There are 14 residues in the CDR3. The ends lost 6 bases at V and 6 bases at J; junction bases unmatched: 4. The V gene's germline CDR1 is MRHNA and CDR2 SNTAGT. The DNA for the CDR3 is TGTGCCAGCAGCGGGCTAGCGGGAGGCAATGAGCAGTTCTTC. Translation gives CASSGLAGGNEQFF.

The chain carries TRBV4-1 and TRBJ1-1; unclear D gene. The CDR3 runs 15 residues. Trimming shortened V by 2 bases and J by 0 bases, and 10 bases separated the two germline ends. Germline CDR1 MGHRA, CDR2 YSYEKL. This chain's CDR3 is CASSQTQVMNTEAFF. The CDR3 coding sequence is TGCGCCAGCAGCCAAACACAAGTTATGAACACTGAAGCTTTCTTT.

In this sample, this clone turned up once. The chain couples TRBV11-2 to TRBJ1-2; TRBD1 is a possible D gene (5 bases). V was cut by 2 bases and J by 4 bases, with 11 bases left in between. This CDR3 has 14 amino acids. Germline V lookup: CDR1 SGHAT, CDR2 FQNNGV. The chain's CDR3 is CASSLREGPYGYTF. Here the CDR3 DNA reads TGTGCCAGCAGCTTAAGGGAGGGGCCCTATGGCTACACCTTC.

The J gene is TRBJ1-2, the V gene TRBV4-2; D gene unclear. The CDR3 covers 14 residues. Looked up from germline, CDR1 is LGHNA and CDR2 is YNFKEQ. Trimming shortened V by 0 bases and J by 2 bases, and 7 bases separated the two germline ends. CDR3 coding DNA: TGTGCCAGCAGCCAAGAGTCAGGAAACTATGGCTACACCTTC. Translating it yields CASSQESGNYGYTF.

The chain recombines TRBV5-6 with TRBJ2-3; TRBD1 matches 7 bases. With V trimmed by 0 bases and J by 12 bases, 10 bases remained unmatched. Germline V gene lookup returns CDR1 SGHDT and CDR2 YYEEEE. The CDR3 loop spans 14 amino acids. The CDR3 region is CASSLGDSYATQYF. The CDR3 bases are TGTGCCAGCAGCTTGGGGGACAGTTACGCAACTCAGTATTTT.

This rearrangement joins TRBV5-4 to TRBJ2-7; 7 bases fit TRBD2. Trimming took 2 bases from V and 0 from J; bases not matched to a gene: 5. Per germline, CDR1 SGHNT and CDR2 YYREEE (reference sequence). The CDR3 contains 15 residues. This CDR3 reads CASSFAAGSSYEQYV. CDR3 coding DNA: TGTGCCAGCAGCTTCGCAGCGGGATCCTCCTACGAGCAGTACGTC.

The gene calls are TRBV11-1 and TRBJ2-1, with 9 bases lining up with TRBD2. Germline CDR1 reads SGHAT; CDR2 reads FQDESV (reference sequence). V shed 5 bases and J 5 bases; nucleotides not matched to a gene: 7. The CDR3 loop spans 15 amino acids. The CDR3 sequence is CASSVSGGYNNEQFF. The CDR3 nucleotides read TGTGCCAGCAGCGTCAGCGGGGGGTATAACAATGAGCAGTTCTTC.

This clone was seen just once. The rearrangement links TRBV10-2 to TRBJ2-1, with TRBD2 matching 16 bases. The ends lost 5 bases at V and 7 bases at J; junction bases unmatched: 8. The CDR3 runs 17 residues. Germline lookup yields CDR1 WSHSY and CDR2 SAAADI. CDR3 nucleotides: TGCGCCAGCAGTCACGGGACTAGCGGGAGGGCTCGGAATGAGCAGTTCTTC. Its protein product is CASSHGTSGRARNEQFF.

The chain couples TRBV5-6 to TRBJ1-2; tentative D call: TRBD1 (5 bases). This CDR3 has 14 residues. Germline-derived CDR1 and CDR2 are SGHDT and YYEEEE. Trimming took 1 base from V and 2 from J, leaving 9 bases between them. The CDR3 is CASSLWQGNYGYTF. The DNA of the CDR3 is TGTGCCAGCAGCTTGTGGCAGGGCAACTATGGCTACACCTTC.

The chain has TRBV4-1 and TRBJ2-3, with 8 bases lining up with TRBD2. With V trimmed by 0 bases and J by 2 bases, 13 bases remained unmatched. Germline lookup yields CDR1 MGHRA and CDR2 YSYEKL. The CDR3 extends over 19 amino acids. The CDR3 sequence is CASSQDGYGGGLNTDTQYF. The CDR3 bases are TGCGCCAGCAGCCAAGATGGGTATGGCGGGGGGCTCAACACAGATACGCAGTATTTT.

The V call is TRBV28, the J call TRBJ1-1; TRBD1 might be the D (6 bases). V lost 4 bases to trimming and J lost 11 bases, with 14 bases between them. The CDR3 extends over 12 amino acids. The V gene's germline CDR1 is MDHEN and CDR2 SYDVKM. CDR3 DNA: TGTGCCAGCAGTTCGAACAGGGATGAGGCTTTCTTT. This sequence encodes CASSSNRDEAFF.

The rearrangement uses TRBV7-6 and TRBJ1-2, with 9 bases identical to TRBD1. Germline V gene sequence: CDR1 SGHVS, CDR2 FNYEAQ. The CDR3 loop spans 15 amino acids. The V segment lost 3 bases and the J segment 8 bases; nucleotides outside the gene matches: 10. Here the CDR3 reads CASSFRVRDRVGYTF. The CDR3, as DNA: TGTGCCAGCAGCTTTAGAGTCCGGGACAGGGTAGGCTACACCTTC.

The CDR3 region has the DNA TGTGCCAGCAGCTTAGCCAGGGCTACGAACACCATATATTTT. It specifies CASSLARATNTIYF. The V gene is TRBV7-2, the J gene TRBJ1-3; D perhaps matches TRBD1 (5 bases). With 0 bases removed from V and 7 bases from J, the gap between germline ends came to 10 bases. The CDR3 runs 14 residues. CDR1 SGHTA and CDR2 FQGNSA come from the germline V gene. The whole variable domain, remainder taken from reference TRBV7-2 and TRBJ1-3, is GAGVSQSPSNKVTEKGKDVELRCDPISGHTALYWYRQSLGQGLEFLIYFQGNSAPDKSGLPSDRFSAERTGGSVSTLTIQRTQQEDSAVYLCASSLARATNTIYFGEGSWLTVV.

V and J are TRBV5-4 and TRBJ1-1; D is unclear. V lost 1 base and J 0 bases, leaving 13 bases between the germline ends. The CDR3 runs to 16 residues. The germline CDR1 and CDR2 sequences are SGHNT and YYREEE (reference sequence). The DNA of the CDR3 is TGTGCCAGCAGCTTGTCTGGCACAAGAATGAACACTGAAGCTTTCTTT. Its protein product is CASSLSGTRMNTEAFF.